Listed below are T cell receptor beta chains from one sample, sequenced in a study of shared clonotypes between healthy human individuals. Profiled with immunoSEQ multiplex PCR; TCRdb holds only in-frame clones, not every one. The profile shows roughly 2,000,000 clones, approximately 92% of them singletons. Sequencing input: naive CD8+ T cells from PBMCs. The receptors stem from a man between 18 and 35 years old in good health. Some clones in this sample may be carry-over from other donors' samples. The CDR3 runs from the conserved cysteine through the conserved F or W.

V,CDR3
TRBV9,CASSVVAEAGELFF
TRBV4-1,CASSQTGRTEYYEQYF
TRBV19,CASSIGAGSNEQYF
TRBV28,CASSPIEGYYNEQFF
TRBV25-1,CASRDTLKDEQYF
TRBV28,CASSPIMTLYHMNTEAFF
TRBV7-3,CASSQGTGRSYEQYF
TRBV7-9,CASSSPDYSATLHF
TRBV28,CASSLWRAPNQPQHF
TRBV27,CASSLGGSLGEQYF
TRBV29-1,CSVEDWDRDRGRGGSPYGYTF
TRBV2,CASSTGVNQPQHF
TRBV7-3,CASSSRQEGAGELFF
TRBV27,CASSPLFGTGLTDTQYF
TRBV10-3,CAISETIRAYTGELFF
TRBV7-3,CASSLGSSSTDTQYF
TRBV27,CASSSVRVAGVGEQYF
TRBV7-9,CASSLGLPGLLYF
TRBV7-9,CASSFESGGVGEQFF
TRBV27,CASRLTGGETEAFF
TRBV7-9,CASSMGRDSYTGELFF
TRBV9,CASSVLAGEAGELFF
TRBV7-3,CASSRTGGYKQYF
TRBV4-1,CASSQGNSGIPYEQYF
TRBV6-1,CASSEAPVRYGYTF
TRBV7-8,CASSLAGVNYEQYF
TRBV10-3,CAISEVAGGRGDTQYF
TRBV27,CASRPDRGLYNEQFF
TRBV7-6,CASSPRAGTGLQPQHF
TRBV7-9,CASSFGTGEQYF
TRBV21-1,CASSLPPGLAGREQYF
TRBV11-2,CASSLYRGGMNTEAFF
TRBV13,CASSFGQGVGYGYTF
TRBV28,CASSLARQGLGEQYF
TRBV7-6,CASSPLRSKGSGANVLTF
TRBV11-2,CASSLEEHNEQFF
TRBV5-4,CASSLLLAGAGTDTQYF
TRBV5-8,CASSEGGATYNEQFF
TRBV2,CASSEELGLAGGPPLRDF
TRBV27,CASSFGNNYGYTF
TRBV7-8,CASSSGTGTTGELFF
TRBV30,CAWSSGIYYEQYF